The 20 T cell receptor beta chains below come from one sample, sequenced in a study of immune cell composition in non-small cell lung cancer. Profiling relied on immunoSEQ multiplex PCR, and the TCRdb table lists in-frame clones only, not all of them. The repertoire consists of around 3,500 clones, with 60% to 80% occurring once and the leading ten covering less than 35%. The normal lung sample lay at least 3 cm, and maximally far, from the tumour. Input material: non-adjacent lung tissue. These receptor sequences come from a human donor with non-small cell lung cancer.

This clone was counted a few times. CDR3 sequence: CASSSTGETEAFF. The CDR3 nucleotides are TGTGCCAGCAGCTCAACAGGGGAAACTGAAGCTTTCTTT. The chain recombines TRBV7-9 with TRBJ1-1; 7 bases agree with TRBD1. V shed 4 bases, J shed 5 bases, and the junction held 4 bases outside the gene matches. There are 13 residues in the CDR3. Germline CDR1 and CDR2: SEHNR and FQNEAQ (reference sequence).

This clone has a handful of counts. CDR3 sequence: CASSQESIDEQFF. The CDR3 nucleotides read TGTGCCAGCAGCCAAGAGAGCATCGATGAGCAGTTCTTC. The J gene is TRBJ2-1, the V gene TRBV4-2; D is unclear. Germline-derived CDR1 and CDR2 are LGHNA and YNFKEQ. The V end was cut by 0 bases, the J end by 8 bases, with 8 bases between. The CDR3 is 13 amino acids.

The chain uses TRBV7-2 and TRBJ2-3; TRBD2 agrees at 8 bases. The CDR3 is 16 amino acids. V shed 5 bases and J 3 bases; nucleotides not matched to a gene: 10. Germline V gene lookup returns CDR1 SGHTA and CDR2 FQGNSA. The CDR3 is CASSQTRLATTDTQYF. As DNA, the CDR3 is TGTGCCAGCAGCCAAACCCGACTAGCGACTACAGATACGCAGTATTTT.

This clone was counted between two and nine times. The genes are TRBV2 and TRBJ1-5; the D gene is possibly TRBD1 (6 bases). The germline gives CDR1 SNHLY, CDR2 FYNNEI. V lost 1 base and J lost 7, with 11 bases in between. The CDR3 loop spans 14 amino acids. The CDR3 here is CASSEDTGWQPQHF. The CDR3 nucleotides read TGTGCCAGCAGTGAAGACACAGGGTGGCAGCCCCAGCATTTT. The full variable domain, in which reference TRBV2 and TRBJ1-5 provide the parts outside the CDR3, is EPEVTQTPSHQVTQMGQEVILRCVPISNHLYFYWYRQILGQKVEFLVSFYNNEISEKSEIFDDQFSVERPDGSNFTLKIRSTKLEDSAMYFCASSEDTGWQPQHFGDGTRLSIL.

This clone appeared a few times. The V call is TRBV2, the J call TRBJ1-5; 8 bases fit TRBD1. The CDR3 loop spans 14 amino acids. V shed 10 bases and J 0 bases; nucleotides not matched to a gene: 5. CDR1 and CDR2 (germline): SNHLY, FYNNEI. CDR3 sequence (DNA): TGTGCCATAAGACAGGGGAATAGCAATCAGCCCCAGCATTTT. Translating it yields CAIRQGNSNQPQHF.

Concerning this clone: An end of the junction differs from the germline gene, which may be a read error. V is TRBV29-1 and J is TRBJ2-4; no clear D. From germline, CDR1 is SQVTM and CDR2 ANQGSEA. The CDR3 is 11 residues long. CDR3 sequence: CSVEDQARLDF. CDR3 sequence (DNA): TGCAGCGTTGAAGATCAGGCCCGTCTGGACTTC.

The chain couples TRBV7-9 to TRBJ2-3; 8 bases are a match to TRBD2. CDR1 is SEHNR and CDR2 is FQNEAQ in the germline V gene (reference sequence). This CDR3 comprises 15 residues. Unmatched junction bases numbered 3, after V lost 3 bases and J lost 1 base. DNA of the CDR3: TGTGCCAGCAGCTTGGAAGCGGGGGGCACAGATACGCAGTATTTT. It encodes CASSLEAGGTDTQYF.

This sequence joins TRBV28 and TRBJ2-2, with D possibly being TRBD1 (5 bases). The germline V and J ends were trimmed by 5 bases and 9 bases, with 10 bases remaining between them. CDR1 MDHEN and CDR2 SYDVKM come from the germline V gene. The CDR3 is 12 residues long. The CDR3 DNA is TGTGCCAGCAGTAGTGGACACTGGGAGCTGTTTTTT. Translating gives CASSSGHWELFF.

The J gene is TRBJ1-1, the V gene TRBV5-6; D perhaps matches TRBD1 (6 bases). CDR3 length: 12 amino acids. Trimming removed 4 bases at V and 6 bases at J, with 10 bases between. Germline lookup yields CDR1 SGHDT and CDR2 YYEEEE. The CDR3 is CASSKDSPEAFF. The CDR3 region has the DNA TGTGCCAGCAGCAAGGACAGCCCTGAAGCTTTCTTT.

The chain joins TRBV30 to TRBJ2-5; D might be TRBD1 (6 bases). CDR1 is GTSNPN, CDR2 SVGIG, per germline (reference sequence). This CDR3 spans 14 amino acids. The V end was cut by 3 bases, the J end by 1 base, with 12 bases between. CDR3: CAWSSKQGQETQYF. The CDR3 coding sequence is TGTGCCTGGAGCTCTAAACAGGGCCAAGAGACCCAGTACTTC.

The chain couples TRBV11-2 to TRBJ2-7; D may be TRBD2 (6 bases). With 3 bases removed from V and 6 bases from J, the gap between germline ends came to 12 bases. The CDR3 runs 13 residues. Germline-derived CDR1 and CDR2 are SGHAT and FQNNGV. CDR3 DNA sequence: TGTGCCAGCAGCTTCGTCGGGGGATTCGAGCAGTACTTC. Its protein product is CASSFVGGFEQYF.

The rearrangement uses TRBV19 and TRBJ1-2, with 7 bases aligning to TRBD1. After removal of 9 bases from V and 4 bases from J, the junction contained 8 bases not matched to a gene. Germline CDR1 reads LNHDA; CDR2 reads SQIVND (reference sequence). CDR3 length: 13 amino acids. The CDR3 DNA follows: TGTGCCAGCGGTTCGGACAGGCTCTATGGCTACACCTTC. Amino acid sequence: CASGSDRLYGYTF.

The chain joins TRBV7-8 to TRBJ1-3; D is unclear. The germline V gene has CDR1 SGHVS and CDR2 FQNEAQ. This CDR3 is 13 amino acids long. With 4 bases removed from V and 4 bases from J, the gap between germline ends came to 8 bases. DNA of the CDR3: TGTGCCAGCAGCTCTGAGGGCGGAAACACCATATATTTT. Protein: CASSSEGGNTIYF.

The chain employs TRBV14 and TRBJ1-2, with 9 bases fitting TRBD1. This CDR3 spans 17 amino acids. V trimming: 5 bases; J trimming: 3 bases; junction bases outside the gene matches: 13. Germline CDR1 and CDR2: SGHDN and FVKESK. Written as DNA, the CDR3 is TGTGCCAGCAGCTCCCGGGACAGGGAAGAATTGGACTATGGCTACACCTTC. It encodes CASSSRDREELDYGYTF.

CDR3 DNA: TGTGCCAGCAGCTCACACGAAGGACTAGCGGGAGGGGCATTAACGCAGTATTTT. This codes for CASSSHEGLAGGALTQYF. This chain uses TRBV7-9 with TRBJ2-3; 15 positions match TRBD2. Trimming took 4 bases from V and 9 from J; bases not matched to a gene: 14. CDR3 size: 18 residues. CDR1 and CDR2 (germline): SEHNR, FQNEAQ (reference sequence).

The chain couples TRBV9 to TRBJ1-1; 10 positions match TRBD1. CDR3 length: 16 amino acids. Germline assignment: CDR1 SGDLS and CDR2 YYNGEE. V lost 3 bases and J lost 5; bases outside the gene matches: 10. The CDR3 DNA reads TGTGCCAGCAGCGGAATAAAGACAGGGGGCAGAACTGAAGCTTTCTTT. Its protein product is CASSGIKTGGRTEAFF.

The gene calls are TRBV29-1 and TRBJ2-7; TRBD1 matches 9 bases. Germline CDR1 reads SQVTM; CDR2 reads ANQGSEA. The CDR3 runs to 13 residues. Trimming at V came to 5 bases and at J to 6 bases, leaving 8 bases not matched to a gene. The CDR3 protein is CSVLRDRVGEQYF. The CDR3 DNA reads TGCAGCGTTCTCCGGGACAGGGTTGGCGAGCAGTACTTC.

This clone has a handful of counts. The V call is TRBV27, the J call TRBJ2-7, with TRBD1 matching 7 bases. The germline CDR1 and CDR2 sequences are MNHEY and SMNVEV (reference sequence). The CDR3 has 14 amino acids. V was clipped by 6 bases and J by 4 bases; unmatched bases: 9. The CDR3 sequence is CASSSGTVYYEQYF. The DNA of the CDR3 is TGTGCCAGCAGCTCCGGGACAGTTTATTACGAGCAGTACTTC.

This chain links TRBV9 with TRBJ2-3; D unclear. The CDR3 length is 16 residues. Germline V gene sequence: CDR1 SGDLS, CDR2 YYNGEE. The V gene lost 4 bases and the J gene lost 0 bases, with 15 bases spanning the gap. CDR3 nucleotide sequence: TGTGCCAGCAGCATTAGCTCGGAAGGCAGCACAGATACGCAGTATTTT. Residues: CASSISSEGSTDTQYF.

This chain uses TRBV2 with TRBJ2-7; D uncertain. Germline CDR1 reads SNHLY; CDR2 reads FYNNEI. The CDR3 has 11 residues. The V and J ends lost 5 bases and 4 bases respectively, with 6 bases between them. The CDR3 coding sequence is TGTGCCAGCAGTCACACATACGAGCAGTACTTC. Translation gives CASSHTYEQYF. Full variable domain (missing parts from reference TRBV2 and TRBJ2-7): EPEVTQTPSHQVTQMGQEVILRCVPISNHLYFYWYRQILGQKVEFLVSFYNNEISEKSEIFDDQFSVERPDGSNFTLKIRSTKLEDSAMYFCASSHTYEQYFGPGTRLTVT.